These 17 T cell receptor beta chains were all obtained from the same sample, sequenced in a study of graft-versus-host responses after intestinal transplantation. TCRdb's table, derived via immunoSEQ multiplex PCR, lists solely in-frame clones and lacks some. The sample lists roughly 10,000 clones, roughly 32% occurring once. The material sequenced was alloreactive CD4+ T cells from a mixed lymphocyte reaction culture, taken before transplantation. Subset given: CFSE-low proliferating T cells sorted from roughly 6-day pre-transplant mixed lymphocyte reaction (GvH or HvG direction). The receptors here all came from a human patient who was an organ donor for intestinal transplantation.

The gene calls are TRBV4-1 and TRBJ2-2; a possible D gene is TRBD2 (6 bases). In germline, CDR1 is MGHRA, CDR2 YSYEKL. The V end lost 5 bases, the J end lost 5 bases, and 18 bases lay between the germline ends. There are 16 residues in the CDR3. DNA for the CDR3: TGCGCCAGCAGCTCTTGGGTCGGGGGAAGAACCGGGGAGCTGTTTTTT. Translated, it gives CASSSWVGGRTGELFF.

The CDR3 bases are TGTGCCAGCAGCTCCCCGGGGGAGCAGTACTTC. Translated: CASSSPGEQYF. The gene calls are TRBV6-1 and TRBJ2-7; tentatively, D is TRBD2 (5 bases). Germline lookup yields CDR1 MNHNS and CDR2 SASEGT. CDR3 length: 11 amino acids. V was trimmed by 6 bases and J by 7 bases, leaving 10 bases between them.

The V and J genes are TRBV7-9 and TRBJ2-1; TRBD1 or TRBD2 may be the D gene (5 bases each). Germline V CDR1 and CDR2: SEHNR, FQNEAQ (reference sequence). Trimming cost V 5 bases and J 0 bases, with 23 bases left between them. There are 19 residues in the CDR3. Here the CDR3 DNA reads TGTGCCAGCAGCGCTGCCGGGACCAACAGTATGAGCTCCTACAATGAGCAGTTCTTC. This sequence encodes CASSAAGTNSMSSYNEQFF. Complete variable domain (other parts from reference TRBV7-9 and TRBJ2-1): DTGVSQNPRHKITKRGQNVTFRCDPISEHNRLYWYRQTLGQGPEFLTYFQNEAQLEKSRLLSDRFSAERPKGSFSTLEIQRTEQGDSAMYLCASSAAGTNSMSSYNEQFFGPGTRLTVL.

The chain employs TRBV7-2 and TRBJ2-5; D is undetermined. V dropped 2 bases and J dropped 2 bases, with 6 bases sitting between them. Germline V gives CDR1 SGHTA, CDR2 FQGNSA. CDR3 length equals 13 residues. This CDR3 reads CASSLSLQETQYF. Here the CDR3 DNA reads TGTGCCAGCAGCTTATCCCTTCAAGAGACCCAGTACTTC. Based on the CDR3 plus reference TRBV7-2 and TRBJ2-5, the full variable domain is GAGVSQSPSNKVTEKGKDVELRCDPISGHTALYWYRQSLGQGLEFLIYFQGNSAPDKSGLPSDRFSAERTGGSVSTLTIQRTQQEDSAVYLCASSLSLQETQYFGPGTRLLVL.

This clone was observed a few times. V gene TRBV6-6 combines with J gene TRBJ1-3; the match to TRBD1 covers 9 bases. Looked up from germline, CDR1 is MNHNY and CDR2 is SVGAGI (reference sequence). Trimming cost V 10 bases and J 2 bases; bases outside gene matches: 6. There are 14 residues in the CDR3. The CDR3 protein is CAISRTGAGNTIYF. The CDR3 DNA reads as TGTGCCATTTCTAGGACAGGGGCTGGAAACACCATATATTTT.

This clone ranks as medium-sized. The DNA for the CDR3 is TGTGCCAGCCGGGACAGCAATCAGCCCCAGCATTTT. Encoded protein: CASRDSNQPQHF. The chain recombines TRBV2 with TRBJ1-5; D is perhaps TRBD1 (5 bases). There are 12 residues in the CDR3. CDR1 is SNHLY and CDR2 is FYNNEI in the germline V gene. The V end was cut by 8 bases, the J end by 1 base, with 6 bases between. The full variable domain, its missing parts supplied by reference TRBV2 and TRBJ1-5, is EPEVTQTPSHQVTQMGQEVILRCVPISNHLYFYWYRQILGQKVEFLVSFYNNEISEKSEIFDDQFSVERPDGSNFTLKIRSTKLEDSAMYFCASRDSNQPQHFGDGTRLSIL.

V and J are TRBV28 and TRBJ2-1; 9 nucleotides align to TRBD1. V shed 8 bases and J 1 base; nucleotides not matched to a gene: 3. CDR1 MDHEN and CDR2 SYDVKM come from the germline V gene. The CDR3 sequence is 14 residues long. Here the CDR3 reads CASWGQGSYNEQFF. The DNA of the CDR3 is TGTGCCAGCTGGGGACAGGGATCCTACAATGAGCAGTTCTTC. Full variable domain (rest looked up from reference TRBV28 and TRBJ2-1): DVKVTQSSRYLVKRTGEKVFLECVQDMDHENMFWYRQDPGLGLRLIYFSYDVKMKEKGDIPEGYSVSREKKERFSLILESASTNQTSMYLCASWGQGSYNEQFFGPGTRLTVL.

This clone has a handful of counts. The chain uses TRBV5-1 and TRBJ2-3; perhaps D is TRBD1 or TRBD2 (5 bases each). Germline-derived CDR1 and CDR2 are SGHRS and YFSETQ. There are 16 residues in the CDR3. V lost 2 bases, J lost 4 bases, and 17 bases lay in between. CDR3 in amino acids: CASSLRLVLGPDTQYF. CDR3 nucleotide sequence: TGCGCCAGCAGCTTACGACTTGTGTTGGGACCAGATACGCAGTATTTT.

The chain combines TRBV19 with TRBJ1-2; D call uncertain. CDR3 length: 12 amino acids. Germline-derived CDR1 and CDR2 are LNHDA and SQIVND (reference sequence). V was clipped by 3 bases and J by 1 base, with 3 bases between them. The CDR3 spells CASSMNNYGYTF. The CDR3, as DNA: TGTGCCAGTAGTATGAATAACTATGGCTACACCTTC.

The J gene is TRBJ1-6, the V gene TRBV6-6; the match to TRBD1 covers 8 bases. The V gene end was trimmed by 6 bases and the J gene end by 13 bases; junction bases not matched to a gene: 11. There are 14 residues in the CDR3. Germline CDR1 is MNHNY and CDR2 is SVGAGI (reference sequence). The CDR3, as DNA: TGTGCCAGCAGACAGGGGGGAGTGGGATCCCCCCTCCACTTT. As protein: CASRQGGVGSPLHF.

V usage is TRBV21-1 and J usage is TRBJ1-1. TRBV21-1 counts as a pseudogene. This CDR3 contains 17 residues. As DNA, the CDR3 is TGTGCCAGCAGCATTTCGATAGCTACAACAATTCGCACTGAAGCTTTCTTT. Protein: CASSISIATTIRTEAFF.

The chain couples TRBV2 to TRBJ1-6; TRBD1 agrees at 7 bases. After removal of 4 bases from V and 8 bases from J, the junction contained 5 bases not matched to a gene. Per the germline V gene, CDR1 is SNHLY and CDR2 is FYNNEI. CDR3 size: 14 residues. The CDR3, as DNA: TGTGCCAGCAGTGGTTCCAGGGGGGATTCACCCCTCCACTTT. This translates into CASSGSRGDSPLHF.

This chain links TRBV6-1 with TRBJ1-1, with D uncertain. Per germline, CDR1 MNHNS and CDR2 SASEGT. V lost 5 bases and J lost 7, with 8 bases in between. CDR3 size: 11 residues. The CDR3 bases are TGTGCCAGCAGTTACGGAGGTGAAGCTTTCTTT. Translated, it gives CASSYGGEAFF.

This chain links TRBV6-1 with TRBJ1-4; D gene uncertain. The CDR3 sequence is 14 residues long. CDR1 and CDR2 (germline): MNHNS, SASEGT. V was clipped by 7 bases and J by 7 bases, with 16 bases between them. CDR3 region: CASKKRAPFEKLFF. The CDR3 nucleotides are TGTGCCAGCAAGAAAAGGGCACCCTTTGAAAAACTGTTTTTT.

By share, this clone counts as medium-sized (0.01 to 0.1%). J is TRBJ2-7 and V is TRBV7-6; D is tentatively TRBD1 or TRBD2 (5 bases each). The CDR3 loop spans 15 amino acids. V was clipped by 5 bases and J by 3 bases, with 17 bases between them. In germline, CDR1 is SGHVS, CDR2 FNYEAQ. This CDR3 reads CASSQQHGTHYEQYF. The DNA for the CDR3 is TGTGCCAGCAGCCAACAACATGGGACCCACTACGAGCAGTACTTC.

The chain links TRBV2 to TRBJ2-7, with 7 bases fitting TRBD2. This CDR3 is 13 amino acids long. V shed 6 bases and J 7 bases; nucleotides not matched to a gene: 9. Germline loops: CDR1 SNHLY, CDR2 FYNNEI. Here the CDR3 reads CASSGTNGGEQYF. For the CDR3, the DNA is TGTGCCAGCAGCGGGACTAATGGGGGTGAGCAGTACTTC.

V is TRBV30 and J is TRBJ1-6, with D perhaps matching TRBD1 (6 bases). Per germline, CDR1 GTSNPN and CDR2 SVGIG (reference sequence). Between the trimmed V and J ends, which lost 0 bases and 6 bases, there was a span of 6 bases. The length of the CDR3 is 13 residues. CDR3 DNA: TGTGCCTGGAGTGTACAGGGTAATTCACCCCTCCACTTT. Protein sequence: CAWSVQGNSPLHF.